This TCR beta chain is drawn from a study of radiation and T cells in renal cell carcinoma. General observations from the study: In blood, top tumor clones expanded by 2 weeks, shrinking by 4.

Regarding time point: baseline pretreatment blood. Treatment described: 15 Gy SBRT to primary tumor, nephrectomy 4 weeks later. Serial blood draws occurred at baseline and 2 and 4 weeks post-SBRT. The tumor was a clear cell renal cell carcinoma. V gave up 5 bases and J gave up 5 bases, with 13 bases separating them. Per germline, CDR1 MNHNY and CDR2 SVGAGI (reference sequence). The CDR3 has 13 residues. This clone was seen only a few times. The target antigen is unknown. Repertoires were generated with immunoSEQ multiplex PCR, while TCRdb's copy carries only in-frame clones and drops some. Of tens of thousands of clones in the sample, over 75% were seen once.

V is TRBV6-6 and J is TRBJ2-7; the D gene is possibly TRBD1 (6 bases). The source material was blood, sampled from a patient whose treatment included radiotherapy and nephrectomy. This TCR was sampled from a man aged 60 to 69 with renal cell carcinoma. The CDR3 DNA reads as TGTGCCAGCAGTGTGCAGGGGCTAAACGAGCAGTACTTC. Translation: CASSVQGLNEQYF.